This T cell receptor (beta chain) emerged from a study of shared clonotypes between healthy human individuals. At a deep level, the assay was run. The method was immunoSEQ multiplex PCR; TCRdb's version includes in-frame clones alone and lacks a portion of them. There are 300,000 to 400,000 clones in the sample; around four fifths occur only once, and 10% lies in the top ten. J gave up 5 bases and V 5 bases, and 10 bases lay outside the gene matches. Germline CDR1 and CDR2: SEHNR and FQNEAQ (reference sequence). This CDR3 spans 16 amino acids. The sequence was collected from a man between 25 and 39 years old in good health. Sequencing used memory CD4+ T cells sorted from blood. The subset denotes: CD45RA-negative fraction. The V gene is TRBV7-9, the J gene TRBJ2-3; TRBD1 agrees at 10 bases. CDR3 amino acids: CASSVRGTGVGDTQYF. The CDR3 coding sequence is TGTGCCAGCAGCGTAAGGGGGACAGGGGTTGGAGATACGCAGTATTTT.